These T cell receptor beta chains were read from a single sample in a study of multiple sclerosis patients with progressive multifocal leukoencephalopathy. Profiled with immunoSEQ multiplex PCR; TCRdb holds only in-frame clones, not every one. The repertoire has approximately 27,000 clones, more than 80% of them found once; the top ten carry 9.5% to 15%. The source was PBMCs, collected from a patient treated with natalizumab. These TCRs come from a woman in her twenties or thirties with progressive multifocal leukoencephalopathy. CDR3s include the opening cysteine and the closing phenylalanine or tryptophan. A D gene is named only where the DNA matches it firmly. The listing skips clone size in some rows; elsewhere it reads once, few, many or a size class.

D gene | J gene | clone size | V gene | CDR3 DNA | CDR3 protein
NA | TRBJ2-7 | NA | TRBV5-4 | TGTGCCAGCAGCGGGCGAGGAGGGAACGACGAGCAGTACTTC | CASSGRGGNDEQYF
NA | TRBJ1-3 | NA | TRBV14 | TGTGCCAGCAGCCATCCCGGGTACACCATATATTTT | CASSHPGYTIYF
TRBD1 | TRBJ1-5 | NA | TRBV29-1 | TGCAGCGTAGCACAGGGGGAGGATCAGCCCCAGCATTTT | CSVAQGEDQPQHF
NA | TRBJ2-7 | NA | TRBV9 | TGTGCCAGCAGCCCGGGACGGGGGTCTTACGAGCAGTACTTC | CASSPGRGSYEQYF
NA | TRBJ1-1 | NA | TRBV29-1 | TGCAGCGCCATAGTAGGGGCCCAGGGCACTGAAGCTTTCTTT | CSAIVGAQGTEAFF
NA | TRBJ1-1 | NA | TRBV13 | TGTGCCAGCAGCTTAATCCGGGGGGCGAACACTGAAGCTTTCTTT | CASSLIRGANTEAFF
NA | TRBJ2-5 | NA | TRBV29-1 | TGCAGCGCCCGACGAGAGACCCAGTACTTC | CSARRETQYF
NA | TRBJ1-5 | NA | TRBV7-9 | TGTGCCAGCAGCTTAGAGGGCAGGGTGGCTCATTTT | CASSLEGRVAHF
NA | TRBJ1-6 | NA | TRBV4-2 | TGTGCCAGCAGCCAAGAAGGGGCTAATTCACCCCTCCACTTT | CASSQEGANSPLHF
TRBD2 | TRBJ2-3 | NA | TRBV6-5 | TGTGCCAGCAGGGGAGCGGGGTGGGCAGATACGCAGTATTTT | CASRGAGWADTQYF
TRBD1 | TRBJ1-2 | NA | TRBV6-1 | TGTGCCAGCACGGGACAGGCTAACTATGGCTACACCTTC | CASTGQANYGYTF
NA | TRBJ2-2 | few | TRBV2 | TGTGCCAGCAGTAGGGGAGGGGGCCGGACCGGGGAGCTGTTTTTT | CASSRGGGRTGELFF
NA | TRBJ2-7 | few | TRBV6-1 | TGTGCCAGCAGTGAAGGACGTGGAGAGCAGTACTTC | CASSEGRGEQYF
NA | TRBJ1-1 | once | TRBV6-1 | TGTGCCAGCAGTGAGGAGGTCAGGGCTGAAGCTTTCTTT | CASSEEVRAEAFF
NA | TRBJ1-5 | NA | TRBV6-1 | TGTGCCAGCAGTGATTGGAGGGGTCAGCCCCAGCATTTT | CASSDWRGQPQHF
NA | TRBJ1-4 | NA | TRBV7-8 | TGTGCCAGCAGCTTAGCGAGTGGGGTTAAAGACGGGAAACATGCAAAACTGTTTTTT | CASSLASGVKDGKHAKLFF
TRBD1 | TRBJ2-7 | once | TRBV30 | TGTGCCTGGAGAGGACAGGGGGCCTCCTACGAGCAGTACTTC | CAWRGQGASYEQYF
NA | TRBJ1-2 | NA | TRBV29-1 | TGCAGCGTTGACTTACAGTCGACTAACTATGGCTACACCTTC | CSVDLQSTNYGYTF
NA | TRBJ1-1 | NA | TRBV28 | TGTGCCACCGGCTTATTGGGACAATTCGGAGCTTTCTTT | CATGLLGQFGAFF
NA | TRBJ1-2 | NA | TRBV4-1 | TGCGCCAGCAGCCAAGTGGGGGGTGGCTATGGCTACACCTTC | CASSQVGGGYGYTF
NA | TRBJ1-2 | NA | TRBV21-1 | TGTGCCAGCAGCGTCACCTCCGGGGGAGAGCGGCATGGCTACACCTTC | CASSVTSGGERHGYTF
TRBD2 | TRBJ2-7 | NA | TRBV2 | TGTGCCAGCAGTGAAGCCAGCGGGGACTTCTACGAGCAGTACTTC | CASSEASGDFYEQYF
NA | TRBJ2-1 | NA | TRBV2 | TGTGCCAGCAGTCGGGTGGTCCACAATGAGCAGTTCTTC | CASSRVVHNEQFF
TRBD2 | TRBJ2-3 | NA | TRBV11-1 | TGTGCCAGCAGACTAGCGGGGGGGCCTAGCGCAGATACGCAGTATTTT | CASRLAGGPSADTQYF
NA | TRBJ2-7 | few | TRBV28 | TGTGCCAGCCAGCAGGGATCTAGACGGCAGTACTTC | CASQQGSRRQYF
NA | TRBJ1-5 | NA | TRBV6-1 | TGTGCCAGCAGCCACGACTCCCGCAATCAGCCCCAGCATTTT | CASSHDSRNQPQHF
NA | TRBJ2-7 | NA | TRBV11-2 | TGTGCCAGCAGCTTAGTCAGGTCGGGGGAGCAGTACTTC | CASSLVRSGEQYF
TRBD1 | TRBJ1-5 | NA | TRBV4-1 | TGCGCCAGCAGCCAAGTTGCAGGGGGGCGGCCCCAGCATTTT | CASSQVAGGRPQHF
NA | TRBJ1-4 | NA | TRBV4-1 | TGCGCCAGCAGCCAACCGAACACCGGGGGGGAAAAACTGTTTTTT | CASSQPNTGGEKLFF
NA | TRBJ2-5 | NA | TRBV2 | TGTGCCAGCAGTGAACTAAGGCTGGACCAAGAGACCCAGTACTTC | CASSELRLDQETQYF
NA | TRBJ1-1 | NA | TRBV5-5 | TGTGCCAGCAGCTCCTTACAGGTCTTCAAAATGAACACTGAAGCTTTCTTT | CASSSLQVFKMNTEAFF
NA | TRBJ2-7 | NA | TRBV6-1 | TGTGCCAGCAGGGGGAGTTTCGACGAGCAGTACTTC | CASRGSFDEQYF
NA | TRBJ2-3 | NA | TRBV2 | TGTGCCAGCAGTGTCCGGGGAGAAGGTACGCAGTATTTT | CASSVRGEGTQYF